Shown below are 4 T cell receptor beta chains from a single sample sequenced in a study of shared clonotypes between healthy human individuals. The assay was immunoSEQ multiplex PCR, and TCRdb's table has in-frame clones only and misses some. The sample has hundreds of thousands of clones; about nine tenths are singletons. The sample taken for sequencing was memory CD8+ T cells sorted from blood. The subset: CD45RO+ cells pooled with CCR7-negative TemRA cells. All receptors derive from a man younger than 35 in good health.

This sequence joins TRBV4-3 and TRBJ1-3; 9 bases agree with TRBD1. CDR1 and CDR2 (germline): LGHNA, YSLEER. This CDR3 region has 16 residues. Trimming cost V 4 bases and J 0 bases; bases outside gene matches: 4. The CDR3 protein is CASSRGQGFSGNTIYF. CDR3 bases: TGCGCCAGCAGCCGGGGACAGGGATTCTCTGGAAACACCATATATTTT.

Comment on this clone: One end of the junction fails to match germline, which may point to a read error. Distinct nucleotide sequences in the sample also encode this CDR3. The chain employs TRBV13 and TRBJ2-7; possibly TRBD1 for D (6 bases). Germline V lookup: CDR1 PRHDT, CDR2 FYEKMQ (reference sequence). CDR3 length: 12 amino acids. The CDR3: CASSLGGSEQYF. The CDR3, as DNA: TGTGCCAGCAGCCTAGGGGGTAGTGAGCAGTACTTC.

The J gene is TRBJ2-1, the V gene TRBV9, with TRBD2 matching 9 bases. The CDR3 sequence is 14 residues long. After removal of 4 bases from V and 7 bases from J, the junction contained 6 bases not matched to a gene. Germline V CDR1 and CDR2: SGDLS, YYNGEE. CDR3 DNA sequence: TGTGCCAGCAGCCCCGGGACTAGCTCTAATGAGCAGTTCTTC. Its protein product is CASSPGTSSNEQFF.

This clone has only one observation. V and J are TRBV28 and TRBJ2-7; either TRBD1 or TRBD2 may supply D (6 bases each). Germline-derived CDR1 and CDR2 are MDHEN and SYDVKM. The germline V and J ends were trimmed by 6 bases and 7 bases, with 16 bases remaining between them. The CDR3 has 13 amino acids. The CDR3 reads CASRSGASREQYF. In DNA form, the CDR3 reads TGTGCCAGCAGGTCGGGGGCTTCTAGGGAGCAGTACTTC.